Listed here are 17 T cell receptor beta chains from one sample, sequenced in a study of regulatory T cells in long-lasting Graves disease. With iRepertoire HTBI primers and Arm-PCR of CDR3 regions, TCR beta libraries were built. TCRdb used MiXCR to reprocess the multiplex PCR reads, holding one entry per CDR3 protein. The data contain some 490,000 distinct CDR3 sequences, around 12% of them singletons. Time point reported: newly diagnosed GD, antithyroid drugs for less than 3 months. PBMC RNA served as the TCR library source. The sample was also reused in another study, on T cells in Graves' hyperthyroidism and ophthalmopathy.

Sequenced material: peripheral blood mononuclear cells (PBMCs), taken at new diagnosis, from a patient treated with antithyroid drugs. These receptors all come from a woman in her thirties with Graves disease.

This clonotype turned up a few times. The chain combines TRBV28 with TRBJ1-5, with D perhaps TRBD1 (5 bases). The CDR3 extends over 15 amino acids. Trimming took 4 bases from V and 7 from J, leaving 17 bases between them. Germline assignment: CDR1 MDHEN and CDR2 SYDVKM. For the CDR3, the DNA is TGTGCCAGCAGTTCCTCCGGGGCTGGTGGACAGCCCCAGCATTTT. Amino acids: CASSSSGAGGQPQHF.

The table lists this clonotype with many counts. The chain employs TRBV6-5 and TRBJ2-2, with 9 bases lining up with TRBD2. The germline V gene encodes CDR1 MNHEY and CDR2 SVGAGI. V shed 6 bases and J 5 bases; nucleotides not matched to a gene: 10. This CDR3 is built from 16 residues. The CDR3 loop reads CASSYGAGGETGELFF. The DNA for the CDR3 is TGTGCCAGCAGCTACGGAGCGGGAGGAGAAACCGGGGAGCTGTTTTTT.

There are many counts of this clonotype. The chain carries TRBV5-1 and TRBJ2-1; TRBD2 matches at 11 bases. CDR3 length: 16 residues. CDR1 is SGHRS and CDR2 is YFSETQ in the germline V gene. With 1 base clipped from V and 8 bases from J, the junction kept 8 bases outside the gene matches. The CDR3 sequence is CASSLISGRDWDEQFF. CDR3 nucleotides: TGCGCCAGCAGCTTGATTAGCGGGAGGGACTGGGATGAGCAGTTCTTC.

This clonotype was detected many times. The chain uses TRBV7-9 and TRBJ2-1; 14 positions agree with TRBD2. V shed 3 bases, J shed 1 base, and the junction held 14 bases outside the gene matches. Germline CDR1 reads SEHNR; CDR2 reads FQNEAQ (reference sequence). The CDR3 contains 21 residues. DNA for the CDR3: TGTGCCAGCAGCTTGGGACTAGCGGGAGCCGGATCGATAATTTCCTACAATGAGCAGTTCTTC. The encoded protein is CASSLGLAGAGSIISYNEQFF.

This chain joins TRBV5-1 and TRBJ2-3; 12 bases are shared with TRBD2. V dropped 5 bases and J dropped 2; count of bases not matched to a gene: 18. In germline, CDR1 is SGHRS, CDR2 YFSETQ. CDR3 length: 20 residues. The DNA of the CDR3 is TGCGCCAGCAGGTTGACCCTAGCGGGAGGGCAACCCCTATTCACAGATACGCAGTATTTT. Its protein product is CASRLTLAGGQPLFTDTQYF.

V is TRBV3-1 and J is TRBJ2-3; possibly TRBD2 for D (5 bases). The CDR3 runs to 18 residues. Germline CDR1 LGHDT, CDR2 YNNKEL (reference sequence). The V gene lost 0 bases and the J gene lost 2 bases, with 18 bases spanning the gap. Written as DNA, the CDR3 is TGTGCCAGCAGCCAAGATCCCTGGACTGCCACAACCACAGATACGCAGTATTTT. Its protein is CASSQDPWTATTTDTQYF.

Only a few counts were recorded for this clonotype. The chain employs TRBV5-1 and TRBJ2-1; 10 positions match TRBD2. The J call is in doubt because the DNA end fits TRBJ2-5 better. The germline CDR1 and CDR2 sequences are SGHRS and YFSETQ. The CDR3 is made up of 17 amino acids. The CDR3 DNA reads TGCGCCAGCAGCTTGGTGGCTAGCGGGGGTGCTCGTGGGACCCAGTACTTC. Protein product: CASSLVASGGARGTQYF.

This clonotype was found many times. The chain combines TRBV6-2 or TRBV6-3 with TRBJ1-5; 8 positions agree with TRBD1. The germline V gene has CDR1 MNHEY and CDR2 SVGEGT. The CDR3 length is 15 residues. J gave up 7 bases and V 6 bases, and 11 bases lay outside the gene matches. For the CDR3, the DNA is TGTGCCAGCAGGACCGGGACAGGTAAAAGACAGCCCCAGCATTTT. It yields the protein CASRTGTGKRQPQHF.

This clonotype was recorded many times. The V gene is TRBV19, the J gene TRBJ2-1, with D hard to call. Germline V lookup: CDR1 LNHDA, CDR2 SQIVND (reference sequence). The CDR3 extends over 16 amino acids. The V end was cut by 2 bases, the J end by 7 bases, with 18 bases between. CDR3 in DNA: TGTGCCAGTAGTATAATGGGATTTCCCCTACAGAATGAGCAGTTCTTC. It codes for CASSIMGFPLQNEQFF.

This clonotype was seen ten or more times. V usage is TRBV20-1 and J usage is TRBJ2-1; 7 bases map to TRBD2. The J segment lost 6 bases and the V segment lost 0 bases, leaving 5 bases of the junction unmatched. CDR1 is DFQATT and CDR2 is SNEGSKA in the germline V gene (reference sequence). This CDR3 contains 14 residues. The CDR3 sequence is CSAREGAGVNEQFF. The DNA of the CDR3 is TGCAGTGCTAGAGAAGGGGCGGGAGTCAATGAGCAGTTCTTC.

In its sample, this clonotype was seen a few times. The rearrangement uses TRBV7-9 and TRBJ2-4, with 10 nucleotides matching TRBD1. The CDR3 spans 15 residues. J lost 6 bases, V lost 4 bases, and 6 bases had no gene match. The germline V gene encodes CDR1 SEHNR and CDR2 FQNEAQ (reference sequence). CDR3 DNA sequence: TGTGCCAGCAGCTCGGGACAGGGGATCGGAAACATTCAGTACTTC. As protein: CASSSGQGIGNIQYF. The whole variable domain, remainder taken from reference TRBV7-9 and TRBJ2-4, is DTGVSQNPRHKITKRGQNVTFRCDPISEHNRLYWYRQTLGQGPEFLTYFQNEAQLEKSRLLSDRFSAERPKGSFSTLEIQRTEQGDSAMYLCASSSGQGIGNIQYFGAGTRLSVL.

This clonotype has a count of ten or more. The chain is built from TRBV7-8 and TRBJ2-3, with 7 bases fitting TRBD2. Germline assignment: CDR1 SGHVS and CDR2 FQNEAQ. V was pared by 11 bases and J by 2 bases, with 16 bases of the junction left unmatched. The CDR3 contains 16 residues. DNA for the CDR3: TGTGCCGGGGGGGGGGGGACCCAAGCGAACACAGATACGCAGTATTTT. Its translation is CAGGGGTQANTDTQYF.

The chain employs TRBV6-1 and TRBJ2-5; TRBD2 is a possible D gene (6 bases). This CDR3 is built from 14 residues. V gave up 6 bases and J gave up 1 base, with 12 bases separating them. In germline, CDR1 is MNHNS, CDR2 SASEGT. In DNA form, the CDR3 reads TGTGCCAGCAGCAAGACTAGTTTCCAAGAGACCCAGTACTTC. Translating it yields CASSKTSFQETQYF.

There are many counts of this clonotype. The chain combines TRBV28 with TRBJ1-1, with D possibly matching TRBD1 (6 bases). Trimming left V 4 bases short and J 9 bases short, with 21 bases between. The CDR3 loop spans 15 amino acids. Germline V gene sequence: CDR1 MDHEN, CDR2 SYDVKM. CDR3 DNA: TGTGCCAGCAGTTACGCAGGGGTAAGGAGCAACAAAGCTTTCTTT. Residues: CASSYAGVRSNKAFF.

This clonotype was seen ten or more times. This chain links TRBV20-1 with TRBJ1-1; maybe TRBD1 (5 bases). Deletions cut 4 bases from V and 1 base from J, with 7 bases between. CDR3 size: 12 residues. Germline lookup yields CDR1 DFQATT and CDR2 SNEGSKA (reference sequence). CDR3 DNA: TGCAGTGCTAAGACAGAGAACACTGAAGCTTTCTTT. Protein product: CSAKTENTEAFF.

The J gene is TRBJ1-6, the V gene TRBV7-8; TRBD1 matches at 7 bases. The CDR3 totals 16 residues. After removal of 1 base from V and 7 bases from J, the junction contained 7 bases not matched to a gene. CDR1 is SGHVS, CDR2 FQNEAQ, per germline. This chain's CDR3 is CASSLEAQGWNSPLHF. As DNA, the CDR3 is TGTGCCAGCAGCTTAGAAGCACAGGGGTGGAATTCACCCCTCCACTTT.

V and J are TRBV29-1 and TRBJ2-2; TRBD2 matches at 7 bases. V lost 2 bases, J lost 0 bases, and 3 bases stayed unmatched. The CDR3 is 15 amino acids. Looked up from germline, CDR1 is SQVTM and CDR2 is ANQGSEA. The CDR3 protein is CSVEWEGTNTGELFF. CDR3 DNA: TGCAGCGTTGAATGGGAGGGAACGAACACCGGGGAGCTGTTTTTT.